Shown below are 32 T cell receptor beta chains from a single sample sequenced in a study of CD8+ T cells in alopecia areata. The sample's treatment: oral pan-JAK inhibitor, 5-10 mg twice daily. In each case, RNA was isolated and then reverse transcribed into cDNA as the sequencing template. Assay used: immunoSEQ multiplex PCR; TCRdb lists only in-frame clones, some missing. The table shows 100,000 to 150,000 clones, with 58% occurring only once. Sequences were derived from CD8+ T cells sorted from blood, sampled at week 4, from a patient treated with tofacitinib. These receptor sequences come from a human donor with alopecia areata.

The rearrangement joins TRBV29-1 to TRBJ2-3; D ambiguous. The V end was cut by 5 bases, the J end by 1 base, with 13 bases between. Germline V gene data show CDR1 as SQVTM and CDR2 as ANQGSEA. CDR3 length: 14 amino acids. CDR3 bases: TGCAGCGTTTGTGGTTCTCAGCGCACAGATACGCAGTATTTT. It codes for CSVCGSQRTDTQYF.

This chain joins TRBV9 and TRBJ1-2; 11 nucleotides agree with TRBD1. The CDR3 length is 15 residues. The trim removed 3 bases at V and 4 bases at J, leaving 5 bases unmatched. The germline gives CDR1 SGDLS, CDR2 YYNGEE. CDR3 nucleotide sequence: TGTGCCAGCAGCGCTGGGACAGGGGGAAGCTATGGCTACACCTTC. This codes for CASSAGTGGSYGYTF.

This rearrangement joins TRBV30 to TRBJ1-3; no definite D call. The V end was cut by 5 bases, the J end by 4 bases, with 9 bases between. CDR1 and CDR2 (germline): GTSNPN, SVGIG (reference sequence). This CDR3 has 12 amino acids. For the CDR3, the DNA is TGTGCCTGGGATGTAGCGGGAAACACCATATATTTT. It is translated as CAWDVAGNTIYF. Based on the CDR3 plus reference TRBV30 and TRBJ1-3, the full variable domain is SQTIHQWPATLVQPVGSPLSLECTVEGTSNPNLYWYRQAAGRGLQLLFYSVGIGQISSEVPQNLSASRPQDRQFILSSKKLLLSDSGFYLCAWDVAGNTIYFGEGSWLTVV.

This clone has more than one count but fewer than ten. This chain links TRBV7-9 with TRBJ2-5; 7 bases line up with TRBD2. This CDR3 spans 14 amino acids. The V gene end was trimmed by 6 bases and the J gene end by 5 bases; junction bases not matched to a gene: 9. Germline-derived CDR1 and CDR2 are SEHNR and FQNEAQ (reference sequence). This CDR3 reads CASREPQGGETQYF. The CDR3 DNA is TGTGCCAGCAGGGAACCCCAGGGAGGGGAGACCCAGTACTTC.

The chain carries TRBV30 and TRBJ2-6; D is ambiguous. Germline CDR1 is GTSNPN and CDR2 is SVGIG (reference sequence). The length of the CDR3 is 14 residues. V lost 0 bases and J lost 2, with 5 bases in between. DNA for the CDR3: TGTGCCTGGAGTGTATCTGCTGGGGCCAACGTCCTGACTTTC. Translation gives CAWSVSAGANVLTF.

The chain uses TRBV23-1 and TRBJ1-2; no reliable D call. TRBV23-1 is assigned to the ORF class and has an uncertain function. This CDR3 has 15 residues. Trimming shortened V by 0 bases and J by 0 bases, and 8 bases separated the two germline ends. The CDR3 region is CASSQSNGPNYGYTF. The CDR3, as DNA: TGCGCCAGCAGTCAATCTAACGGGCCTAACTATGGCTACACCTTC.

The genes are TRBV15 and TRBJ2-6, with D unclear. The germline V gene encodes CDR1 LNHNV and CDR2 YYDKDF (reference sequence). The CDR3 runs to 18 residues. V shed 3 bases and J shed 1 base, with 16 bases lying between them. In nucleotides, the CDR3 is TGTGCCACCAGCAGGGTCCTGGTGCACCTATCTGGGGCCAACGTCCTGACTTTC. It encodes CATSRVLVHLSGANVLTF.

V usage is TRBV27 and J usage is TRBJ1-1; TRBD1 is a possible D gene (6 bases). Trimming left V 6 bases short and J 0 bases short, with 8 bases between. Germline V gene data show CDR1 as MNHEY and CDR2 as SMNVEV (reference sequence). This CDR3 spans 13 amino acids. The CDR3 DNA reads as TGTGCCAGCAGAACAGGGCTGAACACTGAAGCTTTCTTT. It translates to CASRTGLNTEAFF.

The rearrangement uses TRBV5-1 and TRBJ2-3; maybe TRBD2 (5 bases). This CDR3 contains 15 residues. Trimming removed 6 bases at V and 1 base at J, with 15 bases between. Germline-derived CDR1 and CDR2 are SGHRS and YFSETQ. The CDR3 DNA follows: TGCGCCAGCAAGTTCAAGAGCGGTCGCACAGATACGCAGTATTTT. It encodes CASKFKSGRTDTQYF. The complete variable domain, with remaining parts taken from reference TRBV5-1 and TRBJ2-3, reads KAGVTQTPRYLIKTRGQQVTLSCSPISGHRSVSWYQQTPGQGLQFLFEYFSETQRNKGNFPGRFSGRQFSNSRSEMNVSTLELGDSALYLCASKFKSGRTDTQYFGPGTRLTVL.

DNA of the CDR3: TGTGCCAGCAGTTACAGTGAGCCCTGGGGGGAGCCCCAGCATTTT. As protein: CASSYSEPWGEPQHF. The J gene is TRBJ1-5, the V gene TRBV6-5, with D possibly being TRBD1 (5 bases). The CDR3 runs 15 residues. Trimming stripped 2 bases from V and 8 bases from J, with 16 bases between. In germline, CDR1 is MNHEY, CDR2 SVGAGI.

This clone was seen a few times. The V and J genes are TRBV27 and TRBJ1-2; tentative D call: TRBD1 (5 bases). Looked up from germline, CDR1 is MNHEY and CDR2 is SMNVEV (reference sequence). The CDR3 contains 15 residues. V was shortened by 5 bases and J by 6 bases, with 19 bases between the two germline ends. CDR3 protein: CASSVVPGGFDGYTF. The CDR3 DNA is TGTGCCAGCAGTGTGGTTCCGGGGGGATTCGATGGCTACACCTTC.

This chain uses TRBV13 with TRBJ2-7; TRBD2 is a possible D gene (6 bases). Germline-derived CDR1 and CDR2 are PRHDT and FYEKMQ (reference sequence). V lost 1 base and J 3 bases, leaving 13 bases between the germline ends. CDR3 length: 15 residues. The CDR3 sequence is CASSLDRGVYYEQYF. CDR3 bases: TGTGCCAGCAGCTTAGATCGCGGGGTGTACTACGAGCAGTACTTC.

This sequence joins TRBV4-1 and TRBJ2-5; possible D gene TRBD2, 5 bases. V lost 0 bases, J lost 5 bases, and 13 bases lay in between. This CDR3 is built from 15 residues. Germline assignment: CDR1 MGHRA and CDR2 YSYEKL. The DNA of the CDR3 is TGCGCCAGCAGCCAAGATAGATGGGGAGTCGAGACCCAGTACTTC. Translating gives CASSQDRWGVETQYF.

The chain joins TRBV29-1 to TRBJ2-5, with D maybe TRBD1 (7 bases). Trimming stripped 7 bases from V and 3 bases from J, with 21 bases between. Germline V CDR1 and CDR2: SQVTM, ANQGSEA. This CDR3 contains 15 residues. CDR3 DNA: TGCAGCGCACTCGGGACGGAGGGGGCGGAAGAGACCCAGTACTTC. This gives the protein CSALGTEGAEETQYF.

V and J are TRBV15 and TRBJ1-1; 7 nucleotides align to TRBD1. The germline V gene has CDR1 LNHNV and CDR2 YYDKDF (reference sequence). CDR3 length: 13 residues. J gave up 3 bases and V 3 bases, and 1 base lay outside the gene matches. This CDR3 reads CATSRTGHTEAFF. CDR3 coding DNA: TGTGCCACCAGCAGGACAGGGCACACTGAAGCTTTCTTT.

V is TRBV15 and J is TRBJ2-1; TRBD2 might be the D (6 bases). V was pared by 0 bases and J by 5 bases, with 11 bases between. Germline lookup yields CDR1 LNHNV and CDR2 YYDKDF (reference sequence). The CDR3 contains 15 residues. CDR3 residues: CATSRDKGLHNEQFF. The CDR3 nucleotides read TGTGCCACCAGCAGAGATAAAGGACTACACAATGAGCAGTTCTTC.

CDR3 amino acids: CAWMPPRGGYTF. The DNA of the CDR3 is TGTGCCTGGATGCCCCCGCGGGGCGGCTACACCTTC. The genes are TRBV30 and TRBJ1-2; possible D gene TRBD1, 5 bases. The CDR3 has 12 residues. CDR1 is GTSNPN and CDR2 is SVGIG in the germline V gene (reference sequence). Deletions cut 4 bases from V and 8 bases from J, with 14 bases between.

The rearrangement uses TRBV19 and TRBJ1-4; a weak D match, TRBD1 (5 bases). This CDR3 has 13 residues. CDR1 is LNHDA and CDR2 is SQIVND in the germline V gene (reference sequence). V lost 8 bases to trimming and J lost 8 bases, with 15 bases between them. CDR3 amino acids: CASGTGTLEKLFF. CDR3 nucleotide sequence: TGTGCCAGTGGCACAGGCACCCTCGAAAAACTGTTTTTT.

This chain uses TRBV29-1 with TRBJ2-2; the D gene is possibly TRBD1 (5 bases). The CDR3 runs to 17 residues. The germline gives CDR1 SQVTM, CDR2 ANQGSEA. V was shortened by 2 bases and J by 0 bases, with 16 bases between the two germline ends. The CDR3 region is CSVEKVLDRTNTGELFF. In DNA form, the CDR3 reads TGCAGCGTTGAAAAAGTGCTCGACAGAACGAACACCGGGGAGCTGTTTTTT.

This chain connects TRBV7-2 to TRBJ2-7; either TRBD1 or TRBD2 may supply D (5 bases each). Germline V gene data show CDR1 as SGHTA and CDR2 as FQGNSA. CDR3 length equals 15 residues. V gave up 3 bases and J gave up 1 base, with 13 bases separating them. The CDR3 loop is CASSFTSGLSYEQYF. Here the CDR3 DNA reads TGTGCCAGCAGCTTTACTTCGGGGCTTTCCTACGAGCAGTACTTC.

The chain uses TRBV29-1 and TRBJ2-5, with a possible D match to TRBD1 (6 bases). V shed 4 bases and J shed 5 bases, with 17 bases lying between them. This CDR3 contains 14 residues. CDR1 SQVTM and CDR2 ANQGSEA come from the germline V gene. The CDR3 region has the DNA TGCAGCGTTGGGTTACTAGGGGGATGGGAGACCCAGTACTTC. Amino acids: CSVGLLGGWETQYF.

Note on this clone: The junction and the germline gene differ at one end; a read error may be behind it. The chain links TRBV7-7 to TRBJ2-3; 9 bases are shared with TRBD1. CDR1 is SSHAT and CDR2 is FNYEAQ in the germline V gene (reference sequence). This CDR3 is built from 17 residues. CDR3 amino acids: CASSPDRTGEGTDTQYF. The CDR3 DNA reads TGTGCTAGCAGCCCTGATCGGACAGGGGAGGGGACAGATACGCAGTATTTT.

The V call is TRBV30, the J call TRBJ1-2; D ambiguous. The V gene's germline CDR1 is GTSNPN and CDR2 SVGIG (reference sequence). V gave up 3 bases and J gave up 2 bases, with 10 bases separating them. The CDR3 runs to 13 residues. CDR3 in DNA: TGTGCCTGGAGACAGCCGATAAACTATGGCTACACCTTC. It encodes CAWRQPINYGYTF.

The rearrangement joins TRBV29-1 to TRBJ2-3, with D tentatively TRBD1 (6 bases). Trimming removed 4 bases from V and 0 bases from J, with 11 bases in between. Germline loops: CDR1 SQVTM, CDR2 ANQGSEA. The CDR3 contains 14 residues. CDR3: CSVGPGDSTDTQYF. As DNA, the CDR3 is TGCAGCGTTGGTCCAGGGGATAGCACAGATACGCAGTATTTT.

This clone was recorded a few times. This sequence joins TRBV29-1 and TRBJ2-2, with D unclear. V dropped 1 base and J dropped 5 bases, with 8 bases sitting between them. CDR1 is SQVTM, CDR2 ANQGSEA, per germline. CDR3 size: 13 residues. CDR3 protein: CSVEGLWTGELFF. The DNA for the CDR3 is TGCAGCGTTGAAGGGTTATGGACCGGGGAGCTGTTTTTT.

The chain employs TRBV7-8 and TRBJ2-7, with D perhaps matching TRBD1 (5 bases). Germline V lookup: CDR1 SGHVS, CDR2 FQNEAQ. Trimming stripped 6 bases from V and 4 bases from J, with 13 bases between. CDR3 length: 13 residues. The CDR3 region is CASRSGQDYEQYF. CDR3 bases: TGTGCCAGCAGATCTGGACAAGATTACGAGCAGTACTTC.

This clone appeared a few times. This chain joins TRBV30 and TRBJ1-2; a weak D match, TRBD1 (5 bases). The ends were cut back, 0 bases at V and 7 bases at J, with 12 bases in the middle. Germline V gives CDR1 GTSNPN, CDR2 SVGIG (reference sequence). CDR3 length: 13 residues. CDR3 sequence: CAWSVSVGTGYTF. The CDR3 region has the DNA TGTGCCTGGAGTGTAAGCGTCGGGACTGGCTACACCTTC.

This clone was picked up a small number of times. The chain links TRBV10-3 to TRBJ2-7; 8 bases fit TRBD1. The junction had 6 bases not matched to a gene; V was cut back by 3 bases and J by 2 bases. The germline gives CDR1 ENHRY, CDR2 SYGVKD. This CDR3 has 15 amino acids. The CDR3 region is CAISDPGQVTYEQYF. As DNA, the CDR3 is TGTGCCATCAGTGATCCGGGACAGGTAACCTACGAGCAGTACTTC.

This clone was observed a handful of times. This chain uses TRBV6-4 with TRBJ2-3; D possibly corresponds to TRBD2 (6 bases). Germline assignment: CDR1 MRHNA and CDR2 SNTAGT. The CDR3 has 15 residues. The V end lost 0 bases, the J end lost 3 bases, and 10 bases lay between the germline ends. This CDR3 is CASSDSMGGTDTQYF. As DNA, the CDR3 is TGTGCCAGCAGTGACTCGATGGGGGGAACAGATACGCAGTATTTT.

The chain carries TRBV30 and TRBJ2-7; no definite D call. The V gene's germline CDR1 is GTSNPN and CDR2 SVGIG (reference sequence). V lost 4 bases and J 0 bases, leaving 7 bases between the germline ends. This CDR3 region has 12 residues. CDR3 protein: CAWTASSYEQYF. In nucleotides, the CDR3 is TGTGCCTGGACAGCGAGCTCCTACGAGCAGTACTTC. Full variable domain (outside the CDR3, taken from reference TRBV30 and TRBJ2-7): SQTIHQWPATLVQPVGSPLSLECTVEGTSNPNLYWYRQAAGRGLQLLFYSVGIGQISSEVPQNLSASRPQDRQFILSSKKLLLSDSGFYLCAWTASSYEQYFGPGTRLTVT.

V usage is TRBV29-1 and J usage is TRBJ2-1, with D tentatively TRBD1 (6 bases). This CDR3 contains 13 residues. Looked up from germline, CDR1 is SQVTM and CDR2 is ANQGSEA. Trimming left V 5 bases short and J 0 bases short, with 8 bases between. CDR3 DNA: TGCAGCGTTCAGGGGTTCTCCTACAATGAGCAGTTCTTC. Translating gives CSVQGFSYNEQFF.

The chain employs TRBV30 and TRBJ2-7; no firm D call. The CDR3 length is 12 residues. The germline gives CDR1 GTSNPN, CDR2 SVGIG (reference sequence). Trimming removed 5 bases at V and 7 bases at J, with 15 bases between. CDR3: CAWLSGAREQYF. Here the CDR3 DNA reads TGTGCCTGGCTCTCCGGAGCGAGAGAGCAGTACTTC. Full variable domain (rest looked up from reference TRBV30 and TRBJ2-7): SQTIHQWPATLVQPVGSPLSLECTVEGTSNPNLYWYRQAAGRGLQLLFYSVGIGQISSEVPQNLSASRPQDRQFILSSKKLLLSDSGFYLCAWLSGAREQYFGPGTRLTVT.